The 22 T cell receptor beta chains below come from one sample, sequenced in a study of T cell repertoires in aging, cancer and after chemotherapy. Multiplex touch-down PCR with TRB-A/B primers amplified rearranged V-D-J TRB sequences. TCRdb reprocessed the multiplex PCR reads via MiXCR and lists one record per CDR3 protein. The sample includes approximately 10,000 distinct CDR3 sequences, around 34% of them seen just once. The template was genomic DNA from peripheral blood, not RNA. Sequenced: blood. Receptor source: a human donor in good health. The donor label of this sample is uncertain.

This clonotype was counted a few times. V and J are TRBV6-1 and TRBJ2-7; TRBD1 aligns across 12 bases. Losses at the gene ends were 2 bases for V and 6 bases for J; bases not matched to a gene: 5. Germline V gene sequence: CDR1 MNHNS, CDR2 SASEGT. There are 15 residues in the CDR3. DNA for the CDR3: TGTGCCAGCAGTGAACGGGGGACAGGGGGCCGCGAGCAGTACTTC. Translating gives CASSERGTGGREQYF.

This chain links TRBV6-1 with TRBJ1-6; D unclear. This CDR3 contains 16 residues. Trimming shortened V by 2 bases and J by 3 bases, and 11 bases separated the two germline ends. Germline CDR1 reads MNHNS; CDR2 reads SASEGT. CDR3 in amino acids: CASSERASFYNSPLHF. The DNA for the CDR3 is TGTGCCAGCAGTGAAAGGGCTAGCTTCTATAATTCACCCCTCCACTTT.

This clonotype is labeled as medium-sized. The chain recombines TRBV6-5 with TRBJ1-2, with D maybe TRBD1 (6 bases). This CDR3 comprises 13 residues. Germline CDR1 MNHEY, CDR2 SVGAGI. V lost 7 bases and J lost 8, with 17 bases in between. DNA for the CDR3: TGTGCCAGCACCGATACAGGGAATGGCGGCTACACCTTC. Translation gives CASTDTGNGGYTF.

This clonotype appeared once. The V gene is TRBV4-3, the J gene TRBJ1-2; D ambiguous. Germline V lookup: CDR1 LGHNA, CDR2 YSLEER. CDR3 length: 15 amino acids. V lost 6 bases and J 2 bases, leaving 16 bases between the germline ends. CDR3 DNA sequence: TGCGCCAGCAGTCGCGGGCCAGAAGCCAACTATGGCTACACCTTC. Residues: CASSRGPEANYGYTF.

This clonotype is medium-sized. This sequence joins TRBV27 and TRBJ2-1; no reliable D call. V lost 7 bases and J lost 1, with 11 bases in between. This CDR3 has 14 residues. The germline V gene encodes CDR1 MNHEY and CDR2 SMNVEV (reference sequence). Here the CDR3 DNA reads TGTGCCAGCAAAAATTCACGGTCCTACAATGAGCAGTTCTTC. Protein: CASKNSRSYNEQFF.

This rearrangement joins TRBV10-1 to TRBJ1-5, with D hard to call. V was pared by 3 bases and J by 6 bases, with 15 bases between. Germline V gene lookup returns CDR1 WNHNN and CDR2 SYGVQD (reference sequence). This CDR3 contains 15 residues. CDR3 sequence reads: CASSDKSLVGQPQHF. In nucleotides, the CDR3 is TGCGCCAGCAGTGATAAATCGTTGGTCGGTCAGCCCCAGCATTTT.

With respect to this clonotype: The junction departs from germline at one end; a sequencing error may be responsible. The chain recombines TRBV10-3 with TRBJ2-7; TRBD1 agrees at 7 bases. CDR1 is ENHRY and CDR2 is SYGVKD in the germline V gene. This CDR3 has 15 amino acids. The CDR3 DNA reads TGTGCCATCAGTGATTTGGACAGGAAATACTACAAGCAGTACTTC. It specifies CAISDLDRKYYKQYF.

The chain recombines TRBV5-4 with TRBJ2-5; D is perhaps TRBD2 (7 bases). Germline-derived CDR1 and CDR2 are SGHNT and YYREEE (reference sequence). Between the trimmed V and J ends, which lost 4 bases and 4 bases, there was a span of 14 bases. The CDR3 has 14 residues. The CDR3 coding sequence is TGTGCCAGCAGCAGGGGGACTACCGTAGAGACCCAGTACTTC. It specifies CASSRGTTVETQYF. Based on the CDR3 plus reference TRBV5-4 and TRBJ2-5, the full variable domain is ETGVTQSPTHLIKTRGQQVTLRCSSQSGHNTVSWYQQALGQGPQFIFQYYREEENGRGNFPPRFSGLQFPNYSSELNVNALELDDSALYLCASSRGTTVETQYFGPGTRLLVL.

V and J are TRBV6-1 and TRBJ2-5; D remains ambiguous. V lost 5 bases and J 7 bases, leaving 14 bases between the germline ends. The CDR3 is 13 residues long. CDR1 MNHNS and CDR2 SASEGT come from the germline V gene. CDR3 coding DNA: TGTGCCAGCAGTACGTCTTCCCTGAGGACCCAGTACTTC. Translation: CASSTSSLRTQYF.

The chain is built from TRBV30 and TRBJ1-5; D might be TRBD1 (5 bases). V shed 8 bases and J shed 8 bases, with 16 bases lying between them. Germline V gives CDR1 GTSNPN, CDR2 SVGIG (reference sequence). The CDR3 totals 12 residues. DNA for the CDR3: TGTGCCCCGGACCGGGGCGGGGAGCCCCAGCATTTT. As protein: CAPDRGGEPQHF. Full variable domain (missing parts from reference TRBV30 and TRBJ1-5): SQTIHQWPATLVQPVGSPLSLECTVEGTSNPNLYWYRQAAGRGLQLLFYSVGIGQISSEVPQNLSASRPQDRQFILSSKKLLLSDSGFYLCAPDRGGEPQHFGDGTRLSIL.

The chain recombines TRBV28 with TRBJ2-6; 8 nucleotides match TRBD1. V shed 8 bases, J shed 0 bases, and the junction held 6 bases outside the gene matches. Looked up from germline, CDR1 is MDHEN and CDR2 is SYDVKM. This CDR3 is built from 16 residues. The CDR3 sequence: CASLTTGDSGANVLTF. The CDR3 DNA sequence: TGTGCCAGCCTGACGACAGGGGACTCTGGGGCCAACGTCCTGACTTTC.

The V call is TRBV11-2, the J call TRBJ2-3; D might be TRBD1 or TRBD2, each matching 6 bases. Trimming left V 3 bases short and J 5 bases short, with 15 bases between. The germline V gene encodes CDR1 SGHAT and CDR2 FQNNGV. This CDR3 is 15 amino acids long. In nucleotides, the CDR3 is TGTGCCAGCAGCTTCTGGGGGGCCCCGTTAGATACGCAGTATTTT. This gives the protein CASSFWGAPLDTQYF. The complete variable domain, with remaining parts taken from reference TRBV11-2 and TRBJ2-3, reads EAGVAQSPRYKIIEKRQSVAFWCNPISGHATLYWYQQILGQGPKLLIQFQNNGVVDDSQLPKDRFSAERLKGVDSTLKIQPAKLEDSAVYLCASSFWGAPLDTQYFGPGTRLTVL.

The chain carries TRBV5-4 and TRBJ1-2; D is unclear. Trimming took off 0 bases at V and 7 bases at J, with 10 bases between the two ends. This CDR3 region has 13 residues. Germline-derived CDR1 and CDR2 are SGHNT and YYREEE (reference sequence). The CDR3 loop reads CASSLDTVGGYTF. As DNA, the CDR3 is TGTGCCAGCAGCTTGGATACCGTTGGTGGCTACACCTTC.

This clonotype occurred a few times. The chain is built from TRBV27 and TRBJ1-6; tentatively, D is TRBD1 (5 bases). The CDR3 length is 14 residues. Germline CDR1 MNHEY, CDR2 SMNVEV (reference sequence). Trimming removed 5 bases from V and 7 bases from J, with 12 bases in between. Written as DNA, the CDR3 is TGTGCCAGCAGTCGACAGTGGAAGAATTCACCCCTCCACTTT. Translation: CASSRQWKNSPLHF.

Only a few counts were recorded for this clonotype. The chain uses TRBV18 and TRBJ2-1, with unresolved D. The CDR3 is 13 residues long. V lost 2 bases and J lost 7, with 9 bases in between. In germline, CDR1 is KGHSH, CDR2 LQKENI. This CDR3 is CASSPFTANEQFF. The CDR3, as DNA: TGTGCCAGCTCACCATTCACAGCTAATGAGCAGTTCTTC.

This clonotype was detected only once. This chain connects TRBV30 to TRBJ2-5; D unclear. Germline loops: CDR1 GTSNPN, CDR2 SVGIG (reference sequence). The CDR3 totals 14 residues. V was shortened by 1 base and J by 2 bases, with 11 bases between the two germline ends. CDR3 loop: CAWSEPQTQETQYF. The CDR3 coding sequence is TGTGCCTGGAGTGAACCACAGACACAAGAGACCCAGTACTTC.

The J gene is TRBJ1-1, the V gene TRBV12-3 or TRBV12-4; 8 nucleotides align to TRBD1. The ends lost 6 bases at V and 5 bases at J; junction bases unmatched: 11. This CDR3 has 15 residues. This chain's CDR3 is CASSGWTGKGTEAFF. CDR3 sequence (DNA): TGTGCCAGCAGCGGGTGGACAGGGAAGGGTACTGAAGCTTTCTTT.

The chain uses TRBV20-1 and TRBJ2-5; D may be TRBD2 (6 bases). The length of the CDR3 is 15 residues. Trimming left V 4 bases short and J 5 bases short, with 20 bases between. CDR1 is DFQATT, CDR2 SNEGSKA, per germline (reference sequence). The CDR3 sequence: CSAISSGGVLETQYF. CDR3 sequence (DNA): TGCAGTGCTATTAGTTCCGGGGGTGTCCTGGAGACCCAGTACTTC.

Notes on this clonotype: A single base separates this from a much larger clone, so it may be a read error. This chain links TRBV5-6 with TRBJ2-6; D uncertain. Deletions cut 6 bases from V and 4 bases from J, with 17 bases between. This CDR3 comprises 16 residues. Germline assignment: CDR1 SGHDT and CDR2 YYEEEE. The DNA for the CDR3 is TGTGCCAGCAACTTAAGACCACTCTCGGGGGCCAACGTCCTGACTTTC. Its translation is CASNLRPLSGANVLTF. The complete variable domain, with remaining parts taken from reference TRBV5-6 and TRBJ2-6, reads DAGVTQSPTHLIKTRGQQVTLRCSPKSGHDTVSWYQQALGQGPQFIFQYYEEEERQRGNFPDRFSGHQFPNYSSELNVNALLLGDSALYLCASNLRPLSGANVLTFGAGSRLTVL.

This chain links TRBV29-1 with TRBJ2-7; TRBD1 matches 8 bases. Germline lookup yields CDR1 SQVTM and CDR2 ANQGSEA. CDR3 size: 13 residues. V shed 6 bases and J 3 bases; nucleotides not matched to a gene: 7. The CDR3 is CSVPADRGYEQYF. In DNA, the CDR3 is TGCAGCGTCCCCGCCGACAGGGGCTACGAGCAGTACTTC.

This clonotype was detected a few times. The chain employs TRBV24-1 and TRBJ2-3; 9 bases align to TRBD1. The length of the CDR3 is 17 residues. The junction had 6 bases not matched to a gene; V was cut back by 0 bases and J by 3 bases. CDR1 and CDR2 from the germline V gene are KGHDR and SFDVKD. The CDR3 spells CATSDLRATGGTDTQYF. The CDR3, as DNA: TGTGCCACCAGTGATTTGCGGGCGACAGGGGGTACAGATACGCAGTATTTT.

This clonotype was seen only a few times. This sequence joins TRBV7-2 and TRBJ1-2, with a weak D call TRBD1 (5 bases). The CDR3 loop spans 12 amino acids. Trimming left V 5 bases short and J 8 bases short, with 12 bases between. Looked up from germline, CDR1 is SGHTA and CDR2 is FQGNSA. Here the CDR3 reads CASSLTGLGYTF. For the CDR3, the DNA is TGTGCCAGCAGCCTAACAGGTCTAGGCTACACCTTC.